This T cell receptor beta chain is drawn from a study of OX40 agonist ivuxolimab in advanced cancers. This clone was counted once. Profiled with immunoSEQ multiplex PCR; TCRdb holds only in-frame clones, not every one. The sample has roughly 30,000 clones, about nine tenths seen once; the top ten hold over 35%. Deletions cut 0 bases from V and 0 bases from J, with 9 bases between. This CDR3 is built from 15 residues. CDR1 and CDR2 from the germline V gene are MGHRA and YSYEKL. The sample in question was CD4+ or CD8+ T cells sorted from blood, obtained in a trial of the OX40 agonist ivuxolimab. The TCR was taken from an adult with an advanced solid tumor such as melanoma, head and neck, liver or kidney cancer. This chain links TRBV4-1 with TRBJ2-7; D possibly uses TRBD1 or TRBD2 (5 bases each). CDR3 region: CASSQDPGSSYEQYF. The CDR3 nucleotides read TGCGCCAGCAGCCAAGATCCAGGGAGCTCCTACGAGCAGTACTTC.